A single sample gave rise to the 30 T cell receptor beta chains below, sequenced in a study of regulatory T cells in long-lasting Graves disease. Construction of the TCR beta libraries employed iRepertoire HTBI primers in conjunction with Arm-PCR of CDR3 regions. MiXCR, applied by TCRdb to the multiplex PCR reads, yields one record per CDR3 protein. The sample shows roughly 610,000 distinct CDR3 sequences, roughly 15% of them seen only once. Time point noted: newly diagnosed GD, antithyroid drugs for less than 3 months. Researchers made the TCR library from RNA that was extracted from PBMCs. This sample also belongs to another study, concerning T cells in Graves' hyperthyroidism and ophthalmopathy.

Sequences were derived from peripheral blood mononuclear cells (PBMCs), sampled at new diagnosis, from a patient treated with antithyroid drugs. These receptors were collected from a woman aged 30 to 39 with Graves disease.

The V and J genes are TRBV29-1 and TRBJ2-5; tentative D call: TRBD2 (6 bases). The V gene lost 5 bases and the J gene lost 3 bases, with 16 bases spanning the gap. The germline gives CDR1 SQVTM, CDR2 ANQGSEA. The CDR3 runs to 14 residues. The CDR3 nucleotides read TGCAGCGTTTTGAGAGTTGGCGGGGAAGAGACCCAGTACTTC. Translated: CSVLRVGGEETQYF.

V is TRBV10-3 and J is TRBJ2-5, with D perhaps given as TRBD1 or TRBD2 (6 bases each). The germline CDR1 and CDR2 sequences are ENHRY and SYGVKD. Trimming pared 4 bases from V and 2 bases from J, leaving 11 bases between. The CDR3 is 14 amino acids. The CDR3 DNA is TGTGCCATCAGTGGGGGGGCGGAGCAAGAGACCCAGTACTTC. Translating gives CAISGGAEQETQYF.

This clonotype came up a few times. The genes are TRBV6-5 and TRBJ2-3; D gene ambiguous. The CDR3 covers 15 residues. V was trimmed by 4 bases and J by 1 base, leaving 12 bases between them. Germline lookup yields CDR1 MNHEY and CDR2 SVGAGI. The CDR3 reads CASSFYSPGTDTQYF. CDR3 nucleotide sequence: TGTGCCAGCAGTTTCTACAGTCCGGGCACAGATACGCAGTATTTT.

This clonotype was picked up many times. The chain employs TRBV7-8 and TRBJ2-7; no firm D call. Germline lookup yields CDR1 SGHVS and CDR2 FQNEAQ. V dropped 5 bases and J dropped 3 bases, with 17 bases sitting between them. CDR3 length: 15 residues. The chain's CDR3 is CASSPMFDLNYEQYF. CDR3 nucleotide sequence: TGTGCCAGCAGCCCGATGTTCGACTTAAACTACGAGCAGTACTTC.

This clonotype turned up a few times. V gene TRBV14 combines with J gene TRBJ2-2; 7 positions agree with TRBD1. The length of the CDR3 is 15 residues. Trimming took 4 bases from V and 2 from J; bases not matched to a gene: 4. CDR1 and CDR2 from the germline V gene are SGHDN and FVKESK. DNA for the CDR3: TGTGCCAGCAGCCCGGACAGGTTTAACACCGGGGAGCTGTTTTTT. This gives the protein CASSPDRFNTGELFF. The variable domain in full, completed from reference TRBV14 and TRBJ2-2, reads EAGVTQFPSHSVIEKGQTVTLRCDPISGHDNLYWYRRVMGKEIKFLLHFVKESKQDESGMPNNRFLAERTGGTYSTLKVQPAELEDSGVYFCASSPDRFNTGELFFGEGSRLTVL.

The chain links TRBV5-1 to TRBJ2-5; 7 nucleotides align to TRBD1. Germline CDR1 and CDR2: SGHRS and YFSETQ. The CDR3 sequence is 13 residues long. The J segment lost 2 bases and the V segment lost 3 bases, leaving 1 base of the junction unmatched. DNA of the CDR3: TGCGCCAGCAGCTCACAGGGGCAAGAGACCCAGTACTTC. It codes for CASSSQGQETQYF. Looking up the rest from reference TRBV5-1 and TRBJ2-5 gives the full variable domain: KAGVTQTPRYLIKTRGQQVTLSCSPISGHRSVSWYQQTPGQGLQFLFEYFSETQRNKGNFPGRFSGRQFSNSRSEMNVSTLELGDSALYLCASSSQGQETQYFGPGTRLLVL.

This clonotype was counted between two and nine times. The chain couples TRBV20-1 to TRBJ1-6, with TRBD1 identical over 11 bases. V shed 6 bases and J 10 bases; nucleotides not matched to a gene: 5. The CDR3 loop spans 13 amino acids. Germline V CDR1 and CDR2: DFQATT, SNEGSKA (reference sequence). CDR3 in amino acids: CSAGDRGMSPLHF. CDR3 nucleotides: TGCAGTGCCGGGGACAGGGGGATGTCACCCCTCCACTTT.

For this clonotype: A clone one base away is much larger, so this may be a read error. The genes are TRBV9 and TRBJ2-7; D is uncertain. The CDR3 is made up of 14 amino acids. Germline lookup yields CDR1 SGDLS and CDR2 YYNGEE. The CDR3 nucleotides are TGCGCCAGCAGCTTGGATCCCACACCCTACGAGCAGTGCTTC. Amino acid sequence: CASSLDPTPYEQCF. Supplemented by reference TRBV9 and TRBJ2-7, the full variable domain reads DSGVTQTPKHLITATGQRVTLRCSPRSGDLSVYWYQQSLDQGLQFLIQYYNGEERAKGNILERFSAQQFPDLHSELNLSSLELGDSALYFCASSLDPTPYEQCFGPGTRLTVT.

This clonotype has a count of ten or more. The V gene is TRBV2, the J gene TRBJ2-5; 12 bases line up with TRBD1. This CDR3 is 14 amino acids long. Trimming removed 6 bases from V and 5 bases from J; junction bases left unmatched: 4. CDR1 SNHLY and CDR2 FYNNEI come from the germline V gene. The CDR3 DNA reads TGTGCCAGCAGGGGACAGGGGGCGGGGGAGACCCAGTACTTC. As protein: CASRGQGAGETQYF.

The chain employs TRBV28 and TRBJ1-2, with 11 bases lining up with TRBD1. This CDR3 has 18 amino acids. Trimming at V came to 6 bases and at J to 1 base, leaving 13 bases not matched to a gene. Germline V gives CDR1 MDHEN, CDR2 SYDVKM. Here the CDR3 reads CASSTNRDRGTGNYGYTF. CDR3 coding DNA: TGTGCCAGCAGCACCAACCGGGACAGGGGGACGGGTAACTATGGCTACACCTTC.

This clonotype showed up just a few times. The rearrangement uses TRBV5-6 and TRBJ2-7, with 14 bases that match TRBD2. Germline lookup yields CDR1 SGHDT and CDR2 YYEEEE. The CDR3 totals 16 residues. The V and J ends lost 4 bases and 2 bases, in that order; junction bases with no gene match: 5. The CDR3 bases are TGTGCCAGCAGCAATCGACTAGCGGGAGGGCCCTACGAGCAGTACTTC. This sequence encodes CASSNRLAGGPYEQYF. Together with reference TRBV5-6 and TRBJ2-7, the CDR3 gives the full variable domain: DAGVTQSPTHLIKTRGQQVTLRCSPKSGHDTVSWYQQALGQGPQFIFQYYEEEERQRGNFPDRFSGHQFPNYSSELNVNALLLGDSALYLCASSNRLAGGPYEQYFGPGTRLTVT.

V gene TRBV12-3 or TRBV12-4 combines with J gene TRBJ1-5; a weak D match, TRBD1 (5 bases). This CDR3 has 14 amino acids. The V end was cut by 7 bases, the J end by 7 bases, with 17 bases between. CDR3 coding DNA: TGTGCCAGCAACCTGCGGGGGGTCGGGCAGCCCCAGCATTTT. Protein sequence: CASNLRGVGQPQHF.

This clonotype was counted ten times or more. J is TRBJ2-1 and V is TRBV6-2 or TRBV6-3; 14 positions agree with TRBD2. With 5 bases clipped from V and 4 bases from J, the junction kept 16 bases outside the gene matches. CDR1 is MNHEY and CDR2 is SVGEGT in the germline V gene. This CDR3 is built from 20 residues. The chain's CDR3 is CASSGGSGTSGRRGYNEQFF. The CDR3 DNA reads as TGTGCCAGCAGTGGGGGATCCGGGACTAGCGGGAGAAGGGGGTACAATGAGCAGTTCTTC.

A few counts support this clonotype. The genes are TRBV7-9 and TRBJ1-1; D unclear. The germline gives CDR1 SEHNR, CDR2 FQNEAQ (reference sequence). V was clipped by 3 bases and J by 3 bases, with 8 bases between them. The CDR3 totals 13 residues. The CDR3 spells CASSFGRDTEAFF. In nucleotides, the CDR3 is TGTGCCAGCAGCTTTGGACGAGACACTGAAGCTTTCTTT.

This clonotype was recorded many times. The J gene is TRBJ2-5, the V gene TRBV3-1; tentative D call: TRBD2 (6 bases). Per germline, CDR1 LGHDT and CDR2 YNNKEL (reference sequence). This CDR3 region has 14 residues. The germline V and J ends were trimmed by 3 bases and 1 base, with 9 bases remaining between them. The CDR3 coding sequence is TGTGCCAGCAGCCAGGGACTGATCCAAGAGACCCAGTACTTC. Translating gives CASSQGLIQETQYF.

In this sample, this clonotype turned up many times. CDR3 in amino acids: CASRSQGREGFSYIQYF. In DNA form, the CDR3 reads TGTGCCAGCAGATCCCAGGGGCGGGAGGGGTTTTCGTACATTCAGTACTTC. The V gene is TRBV7-2, the J gene TRBJ2-4; TRBD2 matches 9 bases. J lost 8 bases, V lost 6 bases, and 17 bases had no gene match. The CDR3 contains 17 residues. The germline gives CDR1 SGHTA, CDR2 FQGNSA.

There are many counts of this clonotype. The CDR3 nucleotides read TGTGCCAGCGCAATCGAGCCTAAAAACATTCAGTACTTC. Translating it yields CASAIEPKNIQYF. The V and J genes are TRBV11-2 and TRBJ2-4; no clear D gene. Trimming left V 8 bases short and J 4 bases short, with 12 bases between. The CDR3 consists of 13 residues. CDR1 and CDR2 from the germline V gene are SGHAT and FQNNGV.

The chain links TRBV5-8 to TRBJ1-4, with TRBD1 identical over 7 bases. With V trimmed by 4 bases and J by 4 bases, 4 bases remained unmatched. The V gene's germline CDR1 is SGHTS and CDR2 YDEGEE. CDR3 length: 14 amino acids. The CDR3 spells CASSRGQVNEKLFF. CDR3 sequence (DNA): TGTGCCAGCAGCCGAGGACAGGTTAATGAAAAACTGTTTTTT.

Concerning this clonotype: This sequence may be a read error, since a much larger clone differs from it by one base. The chain is built from TRBV5-1 and TRBJ2-1, with 10 bases matching TRBD2. Germline CDR1 SGHRS, CDR2 YFSETQ. The V gene end was trimmed by 0 bases and the J gene end by 7 bases; junction bases not matched to a gene: 4. The CDR3 is 15 residues long. The CDR3 DNA reads as TGCGCCAGCAGCTTGGCGTCTAGCGGGAGTAATGAGCAGTTCTTC. Its protein product is CASSLASSGSNEQFF.

This clonotype was counted ten times or more. The chain recombines TRBV6-1 with TRBJ1-2; tentative D call: TRBD1 (5 bases). There are 15 residues in the CDR3. V shed 4 bases and J shed 8 bases, with 20 bases lying between them. The V gene's germline CDR1 is MNHNS and CDR2 SASEGT. The CDR3 protein is CASSGKLDTGVGYTF. The CDR3 DNA reads as TGTGCCAGCAGTGGCAAACTGGACACTGGAGTGGGCTACACCTTC.

This clonotype was seen a few times. The J gene is TRBJ1-6, the V gene TRBV10-3; TRBD1 agrees at 7 bases. This CDR3 has 15 amino acids. Germline values: CDR1 ENHRY, CDR2 SYGVKD. V shed 1 base and J 5 bases; nucleotides not matched to a gene: 2. As DNA, the CDR3 is TGTGCCATCAGTGAGTGGGGGACAGATAATTCACCCCTCCACTTT. Translating it yields CAISEWGTDNSPLHF.

The genes are TRBV9 and TRBJ1-2; D ambiguous. The CDR3 runs 16 residues. V was trimmed by 3 bases and J by 2 bases, leaving 17 bases between them. Germline V lookup: CDR1 SGDLS, CDR2 YYNGEE. CDR3 sequence reads: CASSAGLRGKNYGYTF. In DNA form, the CDR3 reads TGTGCCAGCAGCGCCGGACTCCGTGGGAAAAACTATGGCTACACCTTC. The whole variable domain, remainder taken from reference TRBV9 and TRBJ1-2, is DSGVTQTPKHLITATGQRVTLRCSPRSGDLSVYWYQQSLDQGLQFLIQYYNGEERAKGNILERFSAQQFPDLHSELNLSSLELGDSALYFCASSAGLRGKNYGYTFGSGTRLTVV.

This clonotype has only a few counts. The chain combines TRBV24-1 with TRBJ2-5; D might be TRBD1 or TRBD2, each matching 7 bases. Germline V gene lookup returns CDR1 KGHDR and CDR2 SFDVKD. The CDR3 consists of 15 residues. Trimming pared 4 bases from V and 4 bases from J, leaving 15 bases between. Here the CDR3 reads CATSDPTGEGETQYF. The CDR3 DNA reads TGTGCCACCAGTGACCCCACAGGGGAGGGAGAGACCCAGTACTTC.

The chain links TRBV2 to TRBJ1-1, with a possible D match to TRBD1 (5 bases). The CDR3 has 12 amino acids. Trimming cost V 6 bases and J 10 bases, with 15 bases left between them. Germline V CDR1 and CDR2: SNHLY, FYNNEI. CDR3 DNA: TGTGCCAGCAGCCGCCTGGGACTTGGAGCTTTCTTT. Protein product: CASSRLGLGAFF.

This clonotype showed up many times. Relative to the germline gene, one junction end is altered; a read error may explain this. This chain joins TRBV27 and TRBJ1-2, with D tentatively TRBD1 (5 bases). Germline loops: CDR1 MNHEY, CDR2 SMNVEV (reference sequence). This CDR3 spans 14 amino acids. This CDR3 reads CASSLAGGGYGYTF. In DNA form, the CDR3 reads TGCGCCAGCAGCTTGGCCGGGGGAGGCTATGGCTACACCTTC.

The table lists this clonotype with many counts. This sequence joins TRBV15 and TRBJ1-2; tentative D call: TRBD1 (6 bases). Trimming took off 6 bases at V and 6 bases at J, with 14 bases between the two ends. This CDR3 region has 13 residues. Germline V gene data show CDR1 as LNHNV and CDR2 as YYDKDF (reference sequence). The CDR3 sequence: CATRADSLDGYTF. For the CDR3, the DNA is TGTGCCACCAGAGCGGACAGTCTTGATGGCTACACCTTC.

This clonotype has more than one count but fewer than ten. The J gene is TRBJ2-1, the V gene TRBV30; TRBD2 matches 10 bases. Germline V gene lookup returns CDR1 GTSNPN and CDR2 SVGIG (reference sequence). V was clipped by 8 bases and J by 7 bases; unmatched bases: 11. There are 14 residues in the CDR3. CDR3 loop: CATRSGRARNEQFF. The CDR3 region has the DNA TGTGCCACCAGAAGCGGGAGGGCCAGGAATGAGCAGTTCTTC.

This clonotype has at least ten counts. V usage is TRBV20-1 and J usage is TRBJ2-7; 11 nucleotides line up with TRBD2. Germline V lookup: CDR1 DFQATT, CDR2 SNEGSKA (reference sequence). The length of the CDR3 is 14 residues. The trim removed 5 bases at V and 2 bases at J, leaving 5 bases unmatched. CDR3 amino acids: CSAPGLAEPYEQYF. In DNA, the CDR3 is TGCAGTGCTCCGGGACTAGCGGAGCCCTACGAGCAGTACTTC.

In this sample, this clonotype turned up many times. The chain recombines TRBV6-1 with TRBJ2-4; weak D call: TRBD2 (6 bases). V was clipped by 5 bases and J by 1 base, with 24 bases between them. The germline CDR1 and CDR2 sequences are MNHNS and SASEGT. This CDR3 has 19 residues. Here the CDR3 reads CASSNDGGADPRAKNIQYF. The CDR3 coding sequence is TGTGCCAGCAGTAACGACGGCGGGGCAGACCCTAGGGCCAAAAACATTCAGTACTTC.

This clonotype was picked up many times. The chain carries TRBV28 and TRBJ2-1; 9 positions agree with TRBD1. After removal of 5 bases from V and 6 bases from J, the junction contained 5 bases not matched to a gene. CDR3 length: 14 residues. Germline V lookup: CDR1 MDHEN, CDR2 SYDVKM. The CDR3 nucleotides read TGTGCCAGCAGTGTACAGGGGGCGCCCAATGAGCAGTTCTTC. Its translation is CASSVQGAPNEQFF.